The 11 T cell receptor beta chains given below trace back to one sample, sequenced in a study of blood T cells in healthy people across ages. Then a second PCR, running roughly 7 to 11 cycles, was carried out with a sample-barcoded 5' primer and a J-beta primer mix. TCRdb independently ran MiXCR on the 5' RACE reads; one entry per CDR3 protein. The data hold hundreds of thousands of distinct CDR3 sequences, with more than 20% observed a single time. The sample taken for sequencing was blood. Receptors were obtained from a man aged 65-85 years in good health.

This rearrangement joins TRBV12-3 or TRBV12-4 to TRBJ2-3, with 8 bases lining up with TRBD2. Unmatched junction bases numbered 6, after V lost 5 bases and J lost 5 bases. CDR3 size: 14 residues. The CDR3 loop reads CASSRAGAEDTQYF. DNA for the CDR3: TGTGCCAGCAGTCGAGCGGGAGCTGAAGATACGCAGTATTTT.

This clonotype was seen only a few times. The chain recombines TRBV11-3 with TRBJ2-1; 9 nucleotides line up with TRBD2. Germline lookup yields CDR1 SGHNT and CDR2 YENEEA. Losses at the gene ends were 3 bases for V and 9 bases for J; bases not matched to a gene: 9. CDR3 size: 15 residues. The CDR3 coding sequence is TGTGCCAGCAGCTTCCGCGCGGGAGGGCCGGGTGAGCAGTTCTTC. This translates into CASSFRAGGPGEQFF.

This clonotype was detected only a few times. A read error may account for a junction end that differs from germline. The genes are TRBV6-1 and TRBJ2-3; 7 bases are shared with TRBD1. This CDR3 has 14 amino acids. Germline V gene sequence: CDR1 MNHNS, CDR2 SASEGT. This CDR3 is CTSIQGGATDTQYF. The CDR3 DNA is TGTACCAGCATTCAAGGGGGCGCAACAGATACGCAGTATTTT.

The chain employs TRBV6-1 and TRBJ2-6, with TRBD2 as a possible D gene (6 bases). The germline V gene has CDR1 MNHNS and CDR2 SASEGT. V lost 0 bases to trimming and J lost 1 base, with 10 bases between them. The CDR3 extends over 17 amino acids. The CDR3 protein is CASSEAWGGSGANVLTF. In nucleotides, the CDR3 is TGTGCCAGCAGTGAAGCATGGGGAGGATCTGGGGCCAACGTCCTGACTTTC.

The chain uses TRBV4-1 and TRBJ1-5, with D unresolved. CDR1 is MGHRA and CDR2 is YSYEKL in the germline V gene. V was cut by 4 bases and J by 3 bases, with 13 bases left in between. This CDR3 comprises 15 residues. CDR3 coding DNA: TGCGCCAGCAGCCTCGAGGGATCCCCCAATCAGCCCCAGCATTTT. Its protein product is CASSLEGSPNQPQHF.

This clonotype was seen a few times. This chain joins TRBV7-2 and TRBJ1-5; the D gene is possibly TRBD1 (5 bases). CDR1 and CDR2 (germline): SGHTA, FQGNSA. Trimming took off 5 bases at V and 2 bases at J, with 13 bases between the two ends. The CDR3 runs to 15 residues. The CDR3 here is CASSRAGRRNQPQHF. In DNA form, the CDR3 reads TGTGCCAGCAGCCGAGCGGGGCGGCGCAATCAGCCCCAGCATTTT.

This clonotype has only a few counts. The chain combines TRBV6-2 or TRBV6-3 with TRBJ1-5; D is uncertain. The CDR3 runs to 11 residues. V was shortened by 8 bases and J by 3 bases, with 5 bases between the two germline ends. Germline V lookup: CDR1 MNHEY, CDR2 SVGEGT. CDR3 DNA: TGTGCCAGCGGGTACAATCAGCCCCAGCATTTT. Protein sequence: CASGYNQPQHF.

This clonotype showed up just a few times. DNA for the CDR3: TGTGCCAGCAGAACCAGCGGCACCGGGCCCGGGGAGCTGTTTTTT. Amino acids: CASRTSGTGPGELFF. The V call is TRBV6-1, the J call TRBJ2-2, with D possibly TRBD2 on 5 matching bases. This CDR3 is built from 15 residues. Trimming pared 6 bases from V and 6 bases from J, leaving 17 bases between. The germline gives CDR1 MNHNS, CDR2 SASEGT.

This clonotype was detected a few times. The chain couples TRBV20-1 to TRBJ1-2; D is unresolved. CDR1 is DFQATT, CDR2 SNEGSKA, per germline (reference sequence). V dropped 0 bases and J dropped 0 bases, with 11 bases sitting between them. The CDR3 totals 15 residues. CDR3 DNA sequence: TGCAGTGCTAGAGATTCGCGGCAAACTAACTATGGCTACACCTTC. Translating gives CSARDSRQTNYGYTF.

This clonotype was counted only a few times. The CDR3 spells CASSSSGTGVSPLHF. The CDR3 DNA reads TGTGCCAGCAGCAGCAGCGGGACAGGGGTGTCACCCCTCCACTTT. The chain joins TRBV7-6 to TRBJ1-6; 10 positions agree with TRBD1. CDR3 length: 15 residues. Germline trimming cut 5 bases from V and 10 bases from J; bases unmatched to any gene: 8. The germline CDR1 and CDR2 sequences are SGHVS and FNYEAQ.

This clonotype was picked up many times. The chain links TRBV28 to TRBJ2-7; 9 bases align to TRBD1. CDR1 is MDHEN and CDR2 is SYDVKM in the germline V gene. The CDR3 length is 15 residues. With 5 bases clipped from V and 5 bases from J, the junction kept 10 bases outside the gene matches. CDR3 residues: CASSQGQGPFDEQYF. The CDR3 DNA is TGTGCCAGCAGTCAAGGACAGGGGCCTTTCGACGAGCAGTACTTC.